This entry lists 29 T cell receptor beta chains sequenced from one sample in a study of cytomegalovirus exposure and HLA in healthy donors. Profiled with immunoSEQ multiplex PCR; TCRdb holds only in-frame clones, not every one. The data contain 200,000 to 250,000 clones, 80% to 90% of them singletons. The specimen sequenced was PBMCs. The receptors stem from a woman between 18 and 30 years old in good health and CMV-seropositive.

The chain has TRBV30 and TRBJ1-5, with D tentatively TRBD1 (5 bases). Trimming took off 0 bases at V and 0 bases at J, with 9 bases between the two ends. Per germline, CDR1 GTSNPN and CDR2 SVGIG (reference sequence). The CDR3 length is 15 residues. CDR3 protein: CAWSVNRYSNQPQHF. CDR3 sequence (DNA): TGTGCCTGGAGTGTGAACAGGTATAGCAATCAGCCCCAGCATTTT.

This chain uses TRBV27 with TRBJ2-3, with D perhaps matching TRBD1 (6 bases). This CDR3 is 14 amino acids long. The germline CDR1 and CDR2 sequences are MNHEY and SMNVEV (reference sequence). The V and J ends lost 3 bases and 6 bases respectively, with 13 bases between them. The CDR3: CASSLNRVGDTQYF. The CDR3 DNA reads TGTGCCAGCAGTTTGAACAGGGTAGGGGATACGCAGTATTTT.

CDR3 DNA sequence: TGTGCCAGCAGTGAAAATGTGGTGGGAGGGAGGAGAGGCTACACCTTC. Translating it yields CASSENVVGGRRGYTF. The V and J genes are TRBV6-1 and TRBJ1-2; no clear D. The CDR3 covers 16 residues. The V end was cut by 2 bases, the J end by 8 bases, with 21 bases between. The germline V gene has CDR1 MNHNS and CDR2 SASEGT.

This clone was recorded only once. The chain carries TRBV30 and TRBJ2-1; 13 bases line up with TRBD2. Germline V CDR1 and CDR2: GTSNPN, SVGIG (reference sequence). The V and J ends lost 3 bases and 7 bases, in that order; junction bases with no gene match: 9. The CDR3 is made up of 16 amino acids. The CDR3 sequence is CAWSPPRTSGSNEQFF. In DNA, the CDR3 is TGTGCCTGGAGCCCCCCGAGGACTAGCGGGAGTAATGAGCAGTTCTTC.

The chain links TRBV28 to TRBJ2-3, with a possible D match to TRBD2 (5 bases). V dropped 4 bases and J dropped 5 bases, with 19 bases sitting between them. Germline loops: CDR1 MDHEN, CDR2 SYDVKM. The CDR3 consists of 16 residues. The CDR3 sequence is CASSSSTLEEGDTQYF. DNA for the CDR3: TGTGCCAGCAGTTCGTCGACATTAGAAGAGGGAGATACGCAGTATTTT.

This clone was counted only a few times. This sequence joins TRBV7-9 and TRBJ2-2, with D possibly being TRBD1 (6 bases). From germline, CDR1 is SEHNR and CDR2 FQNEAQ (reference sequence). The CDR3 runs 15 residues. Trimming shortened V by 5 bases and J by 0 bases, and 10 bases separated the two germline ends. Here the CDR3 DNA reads TGTGCCAGCAGCCTCGGACAGACGAACACCGGGGAGCTGTTTTTT. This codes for CASSLGQTNTGELFF.

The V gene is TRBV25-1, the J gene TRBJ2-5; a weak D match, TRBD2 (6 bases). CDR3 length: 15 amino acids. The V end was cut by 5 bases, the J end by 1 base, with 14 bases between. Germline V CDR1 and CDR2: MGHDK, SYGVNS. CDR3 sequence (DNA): TGTGCCAGCAGTCCCAAGGGAGGCTCCCAAGAGACCCAGTACTTC. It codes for CASSPKGGSQETQYF.

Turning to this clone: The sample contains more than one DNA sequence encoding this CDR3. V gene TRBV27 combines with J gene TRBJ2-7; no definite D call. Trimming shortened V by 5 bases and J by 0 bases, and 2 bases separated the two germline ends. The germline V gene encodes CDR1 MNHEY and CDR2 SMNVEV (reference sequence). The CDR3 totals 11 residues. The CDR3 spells CASSLSYEQYF. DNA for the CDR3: TGTGCCAGCAGTCTCTCCTACGAGCAGTACTTC.

As DNA, the CDR3 is TGCGTGGCGGGAGGGGGGGACTACGAGCAGTACTTC. The encoded protein is CVAGGGDYEQYF. The rearrangement links TRBV29-1 to TRBJ2-7, with 9 bases identical to TRBD2. CDR3 size: 12 residues. Germline-derived CDR1 and CDR2 are SQVTM and ANQGSEA.

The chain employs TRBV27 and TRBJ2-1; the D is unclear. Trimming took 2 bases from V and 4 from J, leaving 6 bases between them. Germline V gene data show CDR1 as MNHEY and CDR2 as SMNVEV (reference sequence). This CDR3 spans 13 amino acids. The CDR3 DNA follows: TGTGCCAGCAGTTTAAACTTTTACAATGAGCAGTTCTTC. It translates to CASSLNFYNEQFF.

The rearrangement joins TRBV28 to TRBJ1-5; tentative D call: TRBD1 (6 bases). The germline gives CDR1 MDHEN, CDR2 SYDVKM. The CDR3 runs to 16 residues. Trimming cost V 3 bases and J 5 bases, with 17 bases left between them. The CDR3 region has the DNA TGTGCCAGCAGTTTCTACCAGGGGAGAACTGATCAGCCCCAGCATTTT. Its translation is CASSFYQGRTDQPQHF.

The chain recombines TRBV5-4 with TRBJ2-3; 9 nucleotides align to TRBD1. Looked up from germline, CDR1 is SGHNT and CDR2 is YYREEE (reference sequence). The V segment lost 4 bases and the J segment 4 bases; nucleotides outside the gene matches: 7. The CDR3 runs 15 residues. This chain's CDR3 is CASSPDRGAADTQYF. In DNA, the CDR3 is TGTGCCAGCAGCCCGGACAGGGGAGCGGCAGATACGCAGTATTTT.

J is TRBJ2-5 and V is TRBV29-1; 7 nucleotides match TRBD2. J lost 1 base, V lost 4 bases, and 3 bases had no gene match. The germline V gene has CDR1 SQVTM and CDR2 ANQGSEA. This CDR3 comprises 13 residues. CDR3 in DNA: TGCAGCGTTGTGCGGGAGAGCCAAGAGACCCAGTACTTC. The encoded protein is CSVVRESQETQYF.

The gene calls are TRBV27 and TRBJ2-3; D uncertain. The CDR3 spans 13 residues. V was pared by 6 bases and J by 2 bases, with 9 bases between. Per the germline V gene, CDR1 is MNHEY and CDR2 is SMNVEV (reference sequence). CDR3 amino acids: CASSLADTDTQYF. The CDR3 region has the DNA TGTGCCAGCAGCCTCGCGGACACAGATACGCAGTATTTT.

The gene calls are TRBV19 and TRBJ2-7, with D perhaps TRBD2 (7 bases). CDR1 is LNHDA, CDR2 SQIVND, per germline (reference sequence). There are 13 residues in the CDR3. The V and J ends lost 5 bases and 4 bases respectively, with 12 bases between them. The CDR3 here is CASSLQGGYEQYF. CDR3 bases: TGTGCCAGTAGTTTACAGGGAGGGTACGAGCAGTACTTC. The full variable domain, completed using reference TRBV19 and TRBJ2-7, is DGGITQSPKYLFRKEGQNVTLSCEQNLNHDAMYWYRQDPGQGLRLIYYSQIVNDFQKGDIAEGYSVSREKKESFPLTVTSAQKNPTAFYLCASSLQGGYEQYFGPGTRLTVT.

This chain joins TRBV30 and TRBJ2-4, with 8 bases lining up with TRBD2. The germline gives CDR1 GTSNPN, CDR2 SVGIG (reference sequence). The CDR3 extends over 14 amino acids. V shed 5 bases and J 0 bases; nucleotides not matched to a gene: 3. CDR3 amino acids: CAWASGLAKNIQYF. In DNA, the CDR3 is TGTGCCTGGGCTAGCGGGCTAGCCAAAAACATTCAGTACTTC.

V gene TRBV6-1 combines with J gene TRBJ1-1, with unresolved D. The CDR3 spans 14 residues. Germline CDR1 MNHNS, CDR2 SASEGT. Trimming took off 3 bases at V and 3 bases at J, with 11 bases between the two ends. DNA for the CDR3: TGTGCCAGCAGTGACCTCTGGAGGGACACTGAAGCTTTCTTT. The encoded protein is CASSDLWRDTEAFF.

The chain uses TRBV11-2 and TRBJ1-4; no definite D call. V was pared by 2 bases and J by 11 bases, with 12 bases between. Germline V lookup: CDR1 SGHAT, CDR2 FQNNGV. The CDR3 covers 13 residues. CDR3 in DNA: TGTGCCAGCAGCTTACTCGGTAATGGTAAACTGTTTTTT. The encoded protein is CASSLLGNGKLFF.

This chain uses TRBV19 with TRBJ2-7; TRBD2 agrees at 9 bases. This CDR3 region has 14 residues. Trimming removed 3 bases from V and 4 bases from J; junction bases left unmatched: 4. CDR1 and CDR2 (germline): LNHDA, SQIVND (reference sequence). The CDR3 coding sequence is TGTGCCAGTAGTATGATAGCGGGAGAATACGAGCAGTACTTC. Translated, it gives CASSMIAGEYEQYF.

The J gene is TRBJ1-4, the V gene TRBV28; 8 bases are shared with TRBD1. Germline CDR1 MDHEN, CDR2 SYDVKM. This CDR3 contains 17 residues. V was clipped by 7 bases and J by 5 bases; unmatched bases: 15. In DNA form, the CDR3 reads TGTGCCAGCATGAGAGAAGCTCGGGACAGGTTGAATGAAAAACTGTTTTTT. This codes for CASMREARDRLNEKLFF.

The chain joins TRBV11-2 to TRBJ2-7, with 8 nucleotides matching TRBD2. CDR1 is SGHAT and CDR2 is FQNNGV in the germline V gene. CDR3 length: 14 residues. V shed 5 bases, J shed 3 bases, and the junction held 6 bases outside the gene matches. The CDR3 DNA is TGTGCCAGCAGCGCCCGGGGACTAGTCTACGAGCAGTACTTC. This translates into CASSARGLVYEQYF.

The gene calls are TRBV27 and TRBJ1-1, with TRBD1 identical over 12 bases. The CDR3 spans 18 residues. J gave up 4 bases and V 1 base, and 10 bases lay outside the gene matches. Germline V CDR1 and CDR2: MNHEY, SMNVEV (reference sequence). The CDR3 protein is CASSLWGTGGWRGTEAFF. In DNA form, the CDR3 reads TGTGCCAGCAGTTTATGGGGGACAGGGGGCTGGAGGGGCACTGAAGCTTTCTTT.

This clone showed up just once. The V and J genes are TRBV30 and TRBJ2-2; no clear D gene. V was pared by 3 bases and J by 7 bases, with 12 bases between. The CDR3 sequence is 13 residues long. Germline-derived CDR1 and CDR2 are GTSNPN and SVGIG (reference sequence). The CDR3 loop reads CAWRHQDIGELFF. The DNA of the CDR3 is TGTGCCTGGAGGCATCAGGATATCGGGGAGCTGTTTTTT.

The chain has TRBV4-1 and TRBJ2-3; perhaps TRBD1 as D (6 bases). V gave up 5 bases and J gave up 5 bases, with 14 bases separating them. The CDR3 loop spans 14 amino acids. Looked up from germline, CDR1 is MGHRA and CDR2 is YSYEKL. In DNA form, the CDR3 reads TGCGCCAGCAGCAGACAGGATCCTCTAGATACGCAGTATTTT. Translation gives CASSRQDPLDTQYF.

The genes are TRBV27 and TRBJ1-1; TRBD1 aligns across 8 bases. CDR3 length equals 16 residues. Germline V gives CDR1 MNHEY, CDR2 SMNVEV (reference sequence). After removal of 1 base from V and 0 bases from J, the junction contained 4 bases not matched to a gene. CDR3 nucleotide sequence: TGTGCCAGCAGTTTATACCAGGGGGCTGTGAACACTGAAGCTTTCTTT. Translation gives CASSLYQGAVNTEAFF.

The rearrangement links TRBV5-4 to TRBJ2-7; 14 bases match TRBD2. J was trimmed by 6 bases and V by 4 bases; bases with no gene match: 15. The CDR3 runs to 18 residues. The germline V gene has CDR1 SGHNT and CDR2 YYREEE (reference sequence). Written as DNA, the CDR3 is TGTGCCAGCAGCCCCCTCGGGACTAGCGGGGGTTTTGGCCTCGAGCAGTACTTC. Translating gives CASSPLGTSGGFGLEQYF.

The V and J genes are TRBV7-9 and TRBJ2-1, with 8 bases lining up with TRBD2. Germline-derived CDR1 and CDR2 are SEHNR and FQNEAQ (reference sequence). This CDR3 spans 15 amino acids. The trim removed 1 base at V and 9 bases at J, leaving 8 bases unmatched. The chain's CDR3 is CASSLETGGPGEQFF. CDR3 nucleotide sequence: TGTGCCAGCAGCTTAGAGACGGGAGGGCCGGGTGAGCAGTTCTTC.

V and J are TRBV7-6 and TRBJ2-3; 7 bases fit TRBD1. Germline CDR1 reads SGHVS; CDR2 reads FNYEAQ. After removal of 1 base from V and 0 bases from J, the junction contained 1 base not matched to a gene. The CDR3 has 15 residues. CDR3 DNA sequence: TGTGCCAGCAGCTTAGGGGGACAGAGCACAGATACGCAGTATTTT. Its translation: CASSLGGQSTDTQYF.

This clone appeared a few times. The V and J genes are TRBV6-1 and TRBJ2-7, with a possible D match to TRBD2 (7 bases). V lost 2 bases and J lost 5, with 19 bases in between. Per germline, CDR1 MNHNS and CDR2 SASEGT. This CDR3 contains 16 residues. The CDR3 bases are TGTGCCAGCAGTGAAAGGGGGGGAGGAGGAGTTGACGAGCAGTACTTC. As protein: CASSERGGGGVDEQYF.